Listed below are T cell receptor beta chains from one sample, sequenced in a study of blood T cells in healthy people across ages. Via MiXCR, TCRdb re-called the 5' RACE reads, giving one row per CDR3 protein. Here the sample spans 700,000 to 800,000 distinct CDR3 sequences, approximately 39% being singletons. Sequencing input: blood. Source of these receptors: a woman aged 60-75 years in good health. Both conserved end residues are part of each CDR3. Each record gives: J gene, V gene, D gene, clone size, CDR3 DNA, CDR3 protein. A D gene is named only where the DNA matches it firmly. Where a row states a size, it is once, few, many or the class of an expanded clone; other rows omit it.

>TRBJ1-1|TRBV10-3|-|-
TGTGCCAACAGTGAGTCTGCCGGGGCAGTTGGCACTGAAGCTTTCTTT
CANSESAGAVGTEAFF
>TRBJ2-3|TRBV27|-|-
TGTGCCAGCAGTTTCTGGCTAGCGAACAGTGGGGCAGATACACAGTATTTT
CASSFWLANSGADTQYF
>TRBJ2-3|TRBV20-1|-|-
TGCAGTGCTAGAGCGACACACTGGCGGGATACGCAGTATTTT
CSARATHWRDTQYF
>TRBJ2-4|TRBV20-1|TRBD2|few
TGCAGTGCCACGGTCGGGACTAGCAAGAACATTCAGTACTTC
CSATVGTSKNIQYF
>TRBJ2-7|TRBV7-2|-|few
TGTGCCAGCAGCTTAGTTTGGGGGCCTTCAGACGAGCAGTACTTC
CASSLVWGPSDEQYF
>TRBJ1-6|TRBV28|-|-
TGTGCCAGCAGTTATCCCTCCGGGGATTCACCCCTCCACTTT
CASSYPSGDSPLHF
>TRBJ2-3|TRBV5-1|TRBD2|-
TGCGCCAGCAGCCGAGGTGAGACTAGCGGGGCAGATACGCAGTATTTT
CASSRGETSGADTQYF
>TRBJ2-5|TRBV10-3|-|-
TGTGCCATCAGTGAGTCGACTGGAGAGACCCAGTACTTC
CAISESTGETQYF
>TRBJ2-3|TRBV20-1|-|-
TGCAGTGCTAGAGGGGAGGCAGTGAGGGATCATACGCAGTATTTT
CSARGEAVRDHTQYF
>TRBJ1-4|TRBV6-5|-|-
TGTGCCAGCAGTTGCTCCACCCCGGGGTGGGCAACTAATGAAAAACTGTTTTTT
CASSCSTPGWATNEKLFF
>TRBJ2-3|TRBV20-1|-|-
TGCAGTGGTAGTGGGGGAGCAGATACGCAGTATTTT
CSGSGGADTQYF
>TRBJ2-3|TRBV10-2|TRBD2|few
TGCGCCAGCAGCTCCCTTAGCGGGGGGGCCCGGGATACGCAGTATTTT
CASSSLSGGARDTQYF
>TRBJ1-2|TRBV4-1|-|-
TGCGCCAGCAGCCAAGAGGGGCCAGTTAACTATGGCTACACCTTC
CASSQEGPVNYGYTF
>TRBJ1-1|TRBV4-3|-|many
TGCGCCAGCAGCCAAGATGGGGTTACTGAAGCTTTCTTT
CASSQDGVTEAFF
>TRBJ2-5|TRBV7-9|-|-
TGTGCCAGCAGCTCGACCCTCTTCTGGGAGACCCAGTACTTC
CASSSTLFWETQYF
>TRBJ2-5|TRBV5-1|-|many
TGCGCCAGCAGCCCAAGTTCCGGGACTGTGAGGGAGACCCAGTACTTC
CASSPSSGTVRETQYF
>TRBJ1-2|TRBV5-6|-|few
TGTGCCAGCAGCACCGGACGGGTTTTGTATGGCTACACCTTC
CASSTGRVLYGYTF
>TRBJ1-1|TRBV6-6|-|-
TGTGCCAGCAGTTACTTCGAGAACACTGAAGCTTTCTTT
CASSYFENTEAFF
>TRBJ2-7|TRBV12-3/TRBV12-4|-|-
TGTGCCAGCAGTGTTCGGGAGTACTACGAGCAGTACTTC
CASSVREYYEQYF
>TRBJ2-3|TRBV12-5|TRBD1|-
TGTGCTAGTGGTTTAAAGTACGGGACAGGGTACACAGATACGCAGTATTTT
CASGLKYGTGYTDTQYF
>TRBJ2-1|TRBV24-1|-|-
TGTGCCACCAGTGATCCTGGTGGGCTTGACAATGAGCAGTTCTTC
CATSDPGGLDNEQFF
>TRBJ1-2|TRBV5-1|-|many
TGCGCCAGCAGCTTGAACTCCAGGGGTGAGGATGGCTACACCTTC
CASSLNSRGEDGYTF
>TRBJ2-7|TRBV6-5|-|-
TGTGCCAGCAGTTATGTTGACGTAGCCTACGAGCAGTACTTC
CASSYVDVAYEQYF
>TRBJ2-1|TRBV28|-|-
TGTGCCAGCCGCCGCCCCTACAATGAGCAGTTCTTC
CASRRPYNEQFF
>TRBJ1-2|TRBV12-3/TRBV12-4|TRBD1|few
TGTGCCAGCAGTCCGAGAGGGGGACAGGGGTATGGCTACACCTTC
CASSPRGGQGYGYTF
>TRBJ2-7|TRBV7-2|-|-
TGTGCCAGCAGCTTAGTAGCCCCAGGGTATGGGCACGAGCAGTACTTC
CASSLVAPGYGHEQYF
>TRBJ1-1|TRBV6-5|-|few
TGTGCCAGCAGAAAGGGACTGTACACTGAAGCTTTCTTT
CASRKGLYTEAFF
>TRBJ2-6|TRBV4-2|-|-
TGTGCCAGCAGCCAAGTTACAGGCTTCTTAGGGTCTGGGGCCAACGTCCTGATTTTC
CASSQVTGFLGSGANVLIF
>TRBJ2-6|TRBV7-2|-|-
TGTGTCAGCAGCCACCTTAGATTACGGGCCAACGTCCTGACTTTC
CVSSHLRLRANVLTF
>TRBJ2-3|TRBV9|-|-
TGTGCCAGCAGCGTGCTAGAAGATACGCAGTATTTT
CASSVLEDTQYF
>TRBJ1-5|TRBV6-2/TRBV6-3|TRBD1|many
TGTGCCAGCAGCCTGACAGGGGGGCAGCCCCAGCATTTT
CASSLTGGQPQHF
>TRBJ1-6|TRBV5-1|-|few
TGCGCCAGCAGCTTGGCGGGGCCGGGTGAAGCGGCACCCCTCCACTTT
CASSLAGPGEAAPLHF
>TRBJ1-5|TRBV24-1|-|-
TGTGCCACCAGTGAGCCAGGGATTCCAAATCAGCCCCAGCATTTT
CATSEPGIPNQPQHF
>TRBJ2-1|TRBV12-3/TRBV12-4|TRBD1|few
TGTGCCAGCGTCCGACAGGGGGCATGGAATGAGCAGTTCTTC
CASVRQGAWNEQFF
>TRBJ1-2|TRBV20-1|TRBD1|-
TGCAGTGCTAGAGTGGGGGACAGCTCCTTCTATGGCTACACCTTC
CSARVGDSSFYGYTF
>TRBJ2-7|TRBV20-1|TRBD1|-
TGCAGTGCTAGGCCGGGACAGGGAGAGCAGTACTTC
CSARPGQGEQYF
>TRBJ2-7|TRBV3-1|TRBD2|-
TGTGCCAGCAGCCAAGGGACTAGCGGGAGGATCTACGAGCAGTACTTC
CASSQGTSGRIYEQYF
>TRBJ1-6|TRBV3-1|-|-
TGTGCCAGCAGCCAAGAGTGGGCGCCACCCCTCCACTTT
CASSQEWAPPLHF
>TRBJ2-7|TRBV7-6|TRBD2|-
TGTGCCAGCAGTCGAGCGAGTAGCGGGGCAGGGGAGCAGTACTTC
CASSRASSGAGEQYF
>TRBJ1-2|TRBV6-2/TRBV6-3|-|few
TGTGCCAGCAGCGACAGTGAAAACTATGGCTACACCTTC
CASSDSENYGYTF
>TRBJ2-7|TRBV6-2/TRBV6-3|-|-
TGTGCCAGCAGTGTAAGACAGGCATACGAGCAGTACTTC
CASSVRQAYEQYF
>TRBJ2-7|TRBV2|TRBD2|-
TGTGCCAGCACTAGCGGGGGGAGCTCCTACGAGCAGTACTTC
CASTSGGSSYEQYF
>TRBJ2-5|TRBV7-2|TRBD2|many
TGTGCCAGCAGCTTAGCCTGGACTAGCGGGAGAGAGACCCAGTACTTC
CASSLAWTSGRETQYF
>TRBJ1-1|TRBV9|-|-
TGTGCCAGCAGCTCCAGGCTCCAGGGGTTGGCCACTGAAGCTTTCTTT
CASSSRLQGLATEAFF
>TRBJ2-2|TRBV14|-|-
TGTGCCAGCAGCCAATCGACGAACACCGGGGAGCTGTTTTTT
CASSQSTNTGELFF
>TRBJ1-1|TRBV29-1|-|-
TGCAGCGTCACCGTATCTCGGAACACTGAAGCTTTCTTT
CSVTVSRNTEAFF
>TRBJ2-3|TRBV5-1|-|-
TGCGCCAGCAGCGATCGACAGCGCCCTAGCACAGATACGCAGTATTTT
CASSDRQRPSTDTQYF
>TRBJ2-1|TRBV20-1|TRBD2|-
TGCAGTGCTCCTCCATCACTAGCGGGGTACAATGAGCAGTTCTTC
CSAPPSLAGYNEQFF
>TRBJ2-1|TRBV24-1|TRBD2|-
TGTGCCACCAGTGCTCTAGCCGGGACTAGTGATCCTGAGCAGTTCTTC
CATSALAGTSDPEQFF
>TRBJ2-3|TRBV4-2|TRBD2|-
TGTGCCAGCAGCCAAGTATTTCGAGCGGGGGCAGATACGCAGTATTTT
CASSQVFRAGADTQYF
>TRBJ2-5|TRBV7-2|TRBD1|-
TGTGCCAGCAGCCCCAAAGCGTCCGGGACAGGGGTTGAGACCCAGTACTTC
CASSPKASGTGVETQYF
>TRBJ2-1|TRBV21-1|-|few
TGTGCCAGCAGCAAAGGGGACAGCTTACTCTACAATGAGCAGTTCTTC
CASSKGDSLLYNEQFF
>TRBJ2-1|TRBV7-7|-|-
TGTGCTAGCAGTGGTGGGGACAATGAGCAGTTCTTC
CASSGGDNEQFF
>TRBJ2-5|TRBV7-9|-|-
TGTGCCAGCAGCTTATGGTCACAGCAAGAGACCCAGTACTTC
CASSLWSQQETQYF
>TRBJ1-5|TRBV20-1|-|-
TGCAGTGCTAGAGTCCGGAACAATCAGCCCCAGCATTTT
CSARVRNNQPQHF